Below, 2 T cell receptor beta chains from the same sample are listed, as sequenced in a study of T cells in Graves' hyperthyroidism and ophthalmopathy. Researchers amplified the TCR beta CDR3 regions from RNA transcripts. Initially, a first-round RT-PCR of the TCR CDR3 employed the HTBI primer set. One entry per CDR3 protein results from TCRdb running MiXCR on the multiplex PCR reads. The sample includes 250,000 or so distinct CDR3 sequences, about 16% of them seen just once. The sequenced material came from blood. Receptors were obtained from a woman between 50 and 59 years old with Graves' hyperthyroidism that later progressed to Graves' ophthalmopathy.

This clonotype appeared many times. The CDR3 is CASSLGTGVAGNTIYF. The CDR3, as DNA: TGTGCCAGCAGCCTTGGGACAGGGGTAGCTGGAAACACCATATATTTT. This chain connects TRBV3-1 to TRBJ1-3; 10 bases agree with TRBD1. The V gene's germline CDR1 is LGHDT and CDR2 YNNKEL (reference sequence). With V trimmed by 4 bases and J by 2 bases, 5 bases remained unmatched. The CDR3 covers 16 residues.

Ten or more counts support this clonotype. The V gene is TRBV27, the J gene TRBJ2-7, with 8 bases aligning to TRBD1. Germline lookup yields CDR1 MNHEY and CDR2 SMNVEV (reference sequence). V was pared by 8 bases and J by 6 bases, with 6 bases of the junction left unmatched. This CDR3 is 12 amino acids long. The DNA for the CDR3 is TGTGCCAGCTGCCTCACAGGGGGCGAGCAGTACTTC. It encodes CASCLTGGEQYF.